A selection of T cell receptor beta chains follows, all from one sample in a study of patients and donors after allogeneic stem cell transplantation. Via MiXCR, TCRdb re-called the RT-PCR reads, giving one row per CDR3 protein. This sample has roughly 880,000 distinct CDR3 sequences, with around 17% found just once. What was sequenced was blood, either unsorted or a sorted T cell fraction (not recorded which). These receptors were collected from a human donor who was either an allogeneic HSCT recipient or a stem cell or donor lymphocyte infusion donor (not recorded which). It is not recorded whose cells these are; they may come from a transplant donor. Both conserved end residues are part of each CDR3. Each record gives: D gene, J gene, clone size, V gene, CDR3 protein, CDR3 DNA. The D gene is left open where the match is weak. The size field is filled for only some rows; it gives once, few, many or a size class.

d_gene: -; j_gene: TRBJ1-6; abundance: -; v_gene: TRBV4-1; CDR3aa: CASSRLPGPFNSPLHF; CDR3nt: TGCGCCAGCAGCCGACTACCGGGGCCGTTTAATTCACCCCTCCACTTT
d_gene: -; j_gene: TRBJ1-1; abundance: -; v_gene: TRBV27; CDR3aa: CASSLSSSHFGLNTEAFF; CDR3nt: TGTGCCAGCAGTTTATCTAGTTCTCATTTTGGATTGAACACTGAAGCTTTCTTT
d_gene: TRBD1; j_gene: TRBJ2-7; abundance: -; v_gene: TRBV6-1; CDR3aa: CASRRTGGNGEQYF; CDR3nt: TGTGCCAGCCGAAGGACAGGGGGCAATGGCGAGCAGTACTTC
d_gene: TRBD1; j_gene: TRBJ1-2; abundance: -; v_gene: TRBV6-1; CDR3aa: CASNRWTGGYGYTF; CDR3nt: TGTGCCAGTAATCGGTGGACAGGGGGCTATGGCTACACCTTC
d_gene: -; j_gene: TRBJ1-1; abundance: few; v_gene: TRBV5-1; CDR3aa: CASSPVDPRGNTEAFF; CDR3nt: TGCGCCAGCAGCCCGGTGGACCCCAGAGGGAACACTGAAGCTTTCTTT
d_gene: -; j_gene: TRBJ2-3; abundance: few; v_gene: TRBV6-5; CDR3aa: CASSYSIREWDTQYF; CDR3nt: TGTGCCAGCAGTTACTCTATCCGGGAATGGGATACGCAGTATTTT
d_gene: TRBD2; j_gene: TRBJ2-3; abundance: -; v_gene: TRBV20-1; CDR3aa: CSAPGLAGIDTDTQYF; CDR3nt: TGCAGTGCTCCCGGACTAGCGGGGATTGACACAGATACGCAGTATTTT
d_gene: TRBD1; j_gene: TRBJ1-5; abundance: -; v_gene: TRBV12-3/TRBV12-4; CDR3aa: CASSSPGTDQPQHF; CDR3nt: TGTGCCAGCAGCTCCCCCGGGACAGATCAGCCCCAGCATTTT
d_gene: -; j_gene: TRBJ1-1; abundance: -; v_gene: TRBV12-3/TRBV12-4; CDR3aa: CASSLYARKTEAFF; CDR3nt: TGTGCCAGCAGTTTATATGCCAGGAAAACTGAAGCTTTCTTT
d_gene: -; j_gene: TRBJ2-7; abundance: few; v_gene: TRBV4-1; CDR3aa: CASSQAGLLNYEQYF; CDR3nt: TGCGCCAGCAGCCAGGCGGGACTCCTGAACTACGAGCAGTACTTC
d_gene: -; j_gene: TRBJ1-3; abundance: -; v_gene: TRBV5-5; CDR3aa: CASSSLDLRGPGNTIYF; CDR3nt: TGTGCCAGCAGTTCGTTGGACCTCAGAGGACCAGGAAACACCATATATTTT
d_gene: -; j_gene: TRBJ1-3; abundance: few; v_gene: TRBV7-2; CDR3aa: CASSPGGNAIYF; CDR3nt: TGTGCCAGCAGCCCTGGTGGAAACGCCATATATTTT
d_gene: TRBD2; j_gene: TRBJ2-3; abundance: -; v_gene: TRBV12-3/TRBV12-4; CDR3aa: CASSFSGLAGDTQYF; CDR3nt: TGTGCCAGCAGTTTTTCGGGACTAGCTGGAGATACGCAGTATTTT
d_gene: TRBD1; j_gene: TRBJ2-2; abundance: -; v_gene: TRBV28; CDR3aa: CASSTGGLNTGELFF; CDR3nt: TGTGCCAGCAGCACAGGGGGCCTGAACACCGGGGAGCTGTTTTTT
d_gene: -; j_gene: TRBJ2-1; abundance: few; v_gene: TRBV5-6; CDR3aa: CASSSRGYEQFF; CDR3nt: TGTGCCAGCAGCTCCCGGGGGTATGAGCAGTTCTTC
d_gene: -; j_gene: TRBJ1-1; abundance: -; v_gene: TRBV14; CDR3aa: CASSQVELRNTEAFF; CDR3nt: TGTGCCAGCAGCCAAGTAGAGCTGCGGAACACTGAAGCTTTCTTT
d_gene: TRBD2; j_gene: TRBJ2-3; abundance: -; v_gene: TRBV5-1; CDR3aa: CASSLVSGSTDTQYF; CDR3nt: TGCGCCAGCAGCTTGGTTAGCGGGAGCACAGATACGCAGTATTTT
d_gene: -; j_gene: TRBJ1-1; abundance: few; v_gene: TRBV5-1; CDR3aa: CASSRGDVDGTEAFF; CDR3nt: TGCGCCAGCAGCAGAGGGGACGTTGACGGCACTGAAGCTTTCTTT
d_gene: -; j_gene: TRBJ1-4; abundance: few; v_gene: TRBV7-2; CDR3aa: CASSVGATNEKLFF; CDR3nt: TGTGCCAGCAGCGTGGGGGCAACTAATGAAAAACTGTTTTTT
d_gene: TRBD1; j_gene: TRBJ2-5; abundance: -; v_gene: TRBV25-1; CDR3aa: CASRGPGQGWETQYF; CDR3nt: TGTGCCAGCAGGGGACCGGGACAGGGCTGGGAGACCCAGTACTTC
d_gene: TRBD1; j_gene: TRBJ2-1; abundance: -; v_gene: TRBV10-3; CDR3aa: CAIRRQGNYNEQFF; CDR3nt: TGTGCCATCAGACGACAGGGGAACTACAATGAGCAGTTCTTC
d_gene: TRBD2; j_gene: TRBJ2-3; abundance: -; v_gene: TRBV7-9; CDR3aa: CATRTSGGQITDTQYF; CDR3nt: TGTGCCACCCGGACTAGCGGGGGGCAAATCACAGATACGCAGTATTTT
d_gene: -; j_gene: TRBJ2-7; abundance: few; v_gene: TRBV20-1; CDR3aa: CSARWARRSYEQYF; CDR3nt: TGCAGTGCTAGATGGGCTAGAAGGTCCTACGAGCAGTACTTC
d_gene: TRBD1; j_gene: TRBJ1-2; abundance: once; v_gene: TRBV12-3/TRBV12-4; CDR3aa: CASSTDRVSLFYGYTF; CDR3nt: TGTGCCAGCAGCACGGACAGGGTCTCCCTATTCTATGGCTACACCTTC
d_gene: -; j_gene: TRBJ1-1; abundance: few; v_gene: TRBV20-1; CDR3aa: CSAMTGWSVEAFF; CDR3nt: TGCAGTGCTATGACAGGTTGGTCCGTTGAAGCTTTCTTT
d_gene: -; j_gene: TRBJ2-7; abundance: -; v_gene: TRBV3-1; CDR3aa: CASSQGMSEQYF; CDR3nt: TGTGCCAGCAGCCAAGGTATGAGCGAGCAGTACTTC
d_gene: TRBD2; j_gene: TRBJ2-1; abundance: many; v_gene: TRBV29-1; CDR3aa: CSAQRREYNEQFF; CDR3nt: TGCAGCGCCCAGCGGCGGGAGTACAATGAGCAGTTCTTC